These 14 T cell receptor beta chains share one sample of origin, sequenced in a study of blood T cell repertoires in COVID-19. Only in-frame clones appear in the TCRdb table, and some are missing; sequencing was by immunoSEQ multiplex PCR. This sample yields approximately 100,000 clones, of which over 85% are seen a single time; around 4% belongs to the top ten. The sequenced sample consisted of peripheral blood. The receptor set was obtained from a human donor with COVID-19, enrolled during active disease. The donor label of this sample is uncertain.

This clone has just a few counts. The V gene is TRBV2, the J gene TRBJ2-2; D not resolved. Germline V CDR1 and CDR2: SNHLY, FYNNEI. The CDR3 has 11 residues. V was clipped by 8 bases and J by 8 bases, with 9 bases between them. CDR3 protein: CASGIRGELFF. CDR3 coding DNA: TGTGCCAGCGGAATCAGGGGGGAGCTGTTTTTT. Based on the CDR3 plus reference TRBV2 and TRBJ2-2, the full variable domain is EPEVTQTPSHQVTQMGQEVILRCVPISNHLYFYWYRQILGQKVEFLVSFYNNEISEKSEIFDDQFSVERPDGSNFTLKIRSTKLEDSAMYFCASGIRGELFFGEGSRLTVL.

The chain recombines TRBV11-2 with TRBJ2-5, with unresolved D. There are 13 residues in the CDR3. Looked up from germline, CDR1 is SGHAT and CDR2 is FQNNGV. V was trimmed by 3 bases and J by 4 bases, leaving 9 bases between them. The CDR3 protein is CASSFTGGETQYF. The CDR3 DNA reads TGTGCCAGCAGCTTCACCGGTGGAGAGACCCAGTACTTC. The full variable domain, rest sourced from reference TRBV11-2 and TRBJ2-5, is EAGVAQSPRYKIIEKRQSVAFWCNPISGHATLYWYQQILGQGPKLLIQFQNNGVVDDSQLPKDRFSAERLKGVDSTLKIQPAKLEDSAVYLCASSFTGGETQYFGPGTRLLVL.

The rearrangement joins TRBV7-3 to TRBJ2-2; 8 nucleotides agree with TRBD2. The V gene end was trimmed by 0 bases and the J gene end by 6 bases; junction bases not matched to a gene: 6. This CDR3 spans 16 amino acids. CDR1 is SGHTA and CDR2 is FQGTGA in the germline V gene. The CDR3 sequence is CASSLTPGGPSGELFF. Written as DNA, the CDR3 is TGTGCCAGCAGCTTAACTCCGGGGGGGCCCTCCGGGGAGCTGTTTTTT.

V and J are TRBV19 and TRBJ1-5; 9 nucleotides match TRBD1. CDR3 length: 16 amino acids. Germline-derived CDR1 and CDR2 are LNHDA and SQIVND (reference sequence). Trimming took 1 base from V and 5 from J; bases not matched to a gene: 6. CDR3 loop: CASSIGGQGFYQPQHF. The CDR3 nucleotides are TGTGCCAGTAGTATAGGTGGACAGGGGTTCTATCAGCCCCAGCATTTT.

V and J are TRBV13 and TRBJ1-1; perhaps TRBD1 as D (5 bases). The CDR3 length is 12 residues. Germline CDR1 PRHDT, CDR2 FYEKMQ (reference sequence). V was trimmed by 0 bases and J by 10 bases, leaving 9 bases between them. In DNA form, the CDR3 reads TGTGCCAGCAGCTTAGGCCTGGGGGGAGCTTTCTTT. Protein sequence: CASSLGLGGAFF.

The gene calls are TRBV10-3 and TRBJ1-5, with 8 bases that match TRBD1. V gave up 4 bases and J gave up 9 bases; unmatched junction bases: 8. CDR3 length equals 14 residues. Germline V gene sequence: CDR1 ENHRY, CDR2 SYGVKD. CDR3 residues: CAISAGQGRGPQHF. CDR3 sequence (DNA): TGTGCCATCAGTGCAGGACAGGGACGAGGGCCCCAGCATTTT.

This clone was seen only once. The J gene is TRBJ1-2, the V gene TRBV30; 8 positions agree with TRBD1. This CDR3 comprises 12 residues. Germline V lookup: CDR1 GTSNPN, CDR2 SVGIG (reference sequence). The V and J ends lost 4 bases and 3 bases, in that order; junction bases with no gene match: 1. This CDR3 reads CAWTGGDYGYTF. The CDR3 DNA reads TGTGCCTGGACAGGGGGCGACTATGGCTACACCTTC.

CDR3 sequence reads: CASSGGGGGARDTQYF. The CDR3 DNA follows: TGCGCCAGCAGTGGAGGTGGCGGGGGGGCCAGAGATACGCAGTATTTT. The rearrangement links TRBV10-1 to TRBJ2-3; 9 bases match TRBD2. Germline CDR1 reads WNHNN; CDR2 reads SYGVQD (reference sequence). J lost 5 bases, V lost 4 bases, and 10 bases had no gene match. The length of the CDR3 is 16 residues.

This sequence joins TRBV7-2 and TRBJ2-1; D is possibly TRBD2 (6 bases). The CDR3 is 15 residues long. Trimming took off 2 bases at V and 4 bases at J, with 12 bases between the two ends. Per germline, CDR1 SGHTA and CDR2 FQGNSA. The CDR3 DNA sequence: TGTGCCAGCAGCTTATTGAGGGGAGGTTACAATGAGCAGTTCTTC. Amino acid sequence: CASSLLRGGYNEQFF. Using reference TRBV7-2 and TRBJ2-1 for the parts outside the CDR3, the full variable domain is GAGVSQSPSNKVTEKGKDVELRCDPISGHTALYWYRQSLGQGLEFLIYFQGNSAPDKSGLPSDRFSAERTGGSVSTLTIQRTQQEDSAVYLCASSLLRGGYNEQFFGPGTRLTVL.

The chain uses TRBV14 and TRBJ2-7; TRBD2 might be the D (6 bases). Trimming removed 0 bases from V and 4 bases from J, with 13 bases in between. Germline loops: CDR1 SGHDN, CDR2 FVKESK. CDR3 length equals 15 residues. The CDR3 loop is CASSQDPGTPYEQYF. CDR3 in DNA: TGTGCCAGCAGCCAAGACCCCGGGACTCCATACGAGCAGTACTTC.

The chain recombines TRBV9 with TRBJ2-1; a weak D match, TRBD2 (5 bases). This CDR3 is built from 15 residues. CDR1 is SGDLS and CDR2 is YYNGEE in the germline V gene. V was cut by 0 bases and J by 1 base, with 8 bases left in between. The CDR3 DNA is TGTGCCAGCAGCGTAGGCGGGTTGTCCTACAATGAGCAGTTCTTC. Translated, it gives CASSVGGLSYNEQFF. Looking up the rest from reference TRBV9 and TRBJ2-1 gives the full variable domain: DSGVTQTPKHLITATGQRVTLRCSPRSGDLSVYWYQQSLDQGLQFLIQYYNGEERAKGNILERFSAQQFPDLHSELNLSSLELGDSALYFCASSVGGLSYNEQFFGPGTRLTVL.

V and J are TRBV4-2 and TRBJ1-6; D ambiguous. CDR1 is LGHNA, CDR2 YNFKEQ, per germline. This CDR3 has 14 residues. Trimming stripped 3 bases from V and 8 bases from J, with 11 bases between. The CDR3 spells CASSHSGEDSPLHF. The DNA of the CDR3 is TGTGCCAGCAGCCATTCCGGGGAGGATTCACCCCTCCACTTT.

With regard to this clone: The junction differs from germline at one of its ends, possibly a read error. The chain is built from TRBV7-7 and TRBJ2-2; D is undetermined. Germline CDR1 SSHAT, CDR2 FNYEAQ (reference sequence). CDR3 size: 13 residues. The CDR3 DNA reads TGTGCTAGCAGCACTACGGTCGCCGGGGAGCTGTTTTTT. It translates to CASSTTVAGELFF.

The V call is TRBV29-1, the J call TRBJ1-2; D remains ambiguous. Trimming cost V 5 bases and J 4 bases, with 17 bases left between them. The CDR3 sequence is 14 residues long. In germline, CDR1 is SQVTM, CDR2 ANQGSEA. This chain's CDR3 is CSVREPGRPYGYTF. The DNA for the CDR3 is TGCAGCGTTCGGGAACCCGGGCGACCCTATGGCTACACCTTC.